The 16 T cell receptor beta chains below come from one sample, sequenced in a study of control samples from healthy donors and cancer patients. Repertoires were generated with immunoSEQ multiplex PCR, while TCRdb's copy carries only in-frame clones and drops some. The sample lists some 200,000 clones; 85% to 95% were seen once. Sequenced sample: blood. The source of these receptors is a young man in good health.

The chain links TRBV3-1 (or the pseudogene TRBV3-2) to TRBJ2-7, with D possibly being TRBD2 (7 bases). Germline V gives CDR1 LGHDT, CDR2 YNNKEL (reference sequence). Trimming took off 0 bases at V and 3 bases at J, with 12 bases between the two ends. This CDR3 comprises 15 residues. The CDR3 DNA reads TGTGCCAGCAGCCAAGATGGGGGGGCCCACTACGAGCAGTACTTC. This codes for CASSQDGGAHYEQYF.

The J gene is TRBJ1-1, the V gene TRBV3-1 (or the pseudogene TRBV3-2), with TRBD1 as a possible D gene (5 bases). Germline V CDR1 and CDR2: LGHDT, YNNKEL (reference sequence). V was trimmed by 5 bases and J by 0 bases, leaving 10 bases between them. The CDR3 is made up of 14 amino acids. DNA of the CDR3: TGTGCCAGCAGCTGGGGGTTACTGAACACTGAAGCTTTCTTT. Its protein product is CASSWGLLNTEAFF.

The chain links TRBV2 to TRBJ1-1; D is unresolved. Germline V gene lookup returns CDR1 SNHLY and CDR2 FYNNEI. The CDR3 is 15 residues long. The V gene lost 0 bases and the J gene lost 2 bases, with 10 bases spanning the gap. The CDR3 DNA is TGTGCCAGCAGTGAAGCCGGGAATCCAAACACTGAAGCTTTCTTT. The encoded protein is CASSEAGNPNTEAFF.

The CDR3 DNA reads as TGTGCCAGCAGCCTAACAGGGGAATCTGAAAAACTGTTTTTT. Amino acids: CASSLTGESEKLFF. V and J are TRBV28 and TRBJ1-4, with TRBD1 matching 7 bases. The trim removed 6 bases at V and 7 bases at J, leaving 8 bases unmatched. The CDR3 totals 14 residues. CDR1 is MDHEN, CDR2 SYDVKM, per germline. Together with reference TRBV28 and TRBJ1-4, the CDR3 gives the full variable domain: DVKVTQSSRYLVKRTGEKVFLECVQDMDHENMFWYRQDPGLGLRLIYFSYDVKMKEKGDIPEGYSVSREKKERFSLILESASTNQTSMYLCASSLTGESEKLFFGSGTQLSVL.

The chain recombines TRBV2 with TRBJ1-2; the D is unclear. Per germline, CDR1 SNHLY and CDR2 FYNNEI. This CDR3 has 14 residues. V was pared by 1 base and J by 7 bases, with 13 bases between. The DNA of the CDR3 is TGTGCCAGCAGTGAAGATGGGAGGGTAGTTGGCTACACCTTC. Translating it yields CASSEDGRVVGYTF.

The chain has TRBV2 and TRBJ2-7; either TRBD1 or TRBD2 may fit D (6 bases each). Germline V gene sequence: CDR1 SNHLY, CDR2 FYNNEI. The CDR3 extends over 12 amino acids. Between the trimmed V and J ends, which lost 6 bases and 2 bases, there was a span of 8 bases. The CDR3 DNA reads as TGTGCCAGCAGGGGGGGCCCCTACGAGCAGTACTTC. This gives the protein CASRGGPYEQYF.

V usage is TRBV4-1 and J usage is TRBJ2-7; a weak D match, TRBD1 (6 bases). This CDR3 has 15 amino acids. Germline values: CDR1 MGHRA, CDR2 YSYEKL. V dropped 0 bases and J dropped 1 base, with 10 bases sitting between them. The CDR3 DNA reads TGCGCCAGCAGCCAAGACAGGGGTGGGTCCTACGAGCAGTACTTC. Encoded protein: CASSQDRGGSYEQYF.

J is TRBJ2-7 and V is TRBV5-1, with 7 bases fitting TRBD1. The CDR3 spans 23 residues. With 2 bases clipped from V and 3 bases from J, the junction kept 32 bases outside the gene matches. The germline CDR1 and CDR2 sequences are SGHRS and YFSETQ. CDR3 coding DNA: TGCGCCAGCAGCTTCGTTGCAGCCCGGGGACAAGTGGGGGCTGGGACAGCTGTCTACGAGCAGTACTTC. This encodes CASSFVAARGQVGAGTAVYEQYF.

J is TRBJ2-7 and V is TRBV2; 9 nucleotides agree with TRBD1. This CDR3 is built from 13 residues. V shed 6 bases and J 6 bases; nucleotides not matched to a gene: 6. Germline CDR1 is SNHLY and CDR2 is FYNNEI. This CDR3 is CASSYDRGSEQYF. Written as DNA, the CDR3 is TGTGCCAGCAGCTACGACAGGGGGTCCGAGCAGTACTTC.

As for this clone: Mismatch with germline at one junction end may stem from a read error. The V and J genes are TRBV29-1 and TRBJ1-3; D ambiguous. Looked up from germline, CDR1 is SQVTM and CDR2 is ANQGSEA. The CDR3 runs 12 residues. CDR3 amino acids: CSVEGSGNTIYF. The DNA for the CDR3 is TGCAGCGTTGAGGGGTCTGGCAACACCATATATTTT.

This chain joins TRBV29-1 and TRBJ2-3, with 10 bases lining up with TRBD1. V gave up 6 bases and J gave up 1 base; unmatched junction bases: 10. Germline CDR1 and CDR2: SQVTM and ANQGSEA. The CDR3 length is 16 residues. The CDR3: CSVKNTGTGGTDTQYF. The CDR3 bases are TGCAGCGTCAAAAACACCGGGACAGGGGGCACAGATACGCAGTATTTT.

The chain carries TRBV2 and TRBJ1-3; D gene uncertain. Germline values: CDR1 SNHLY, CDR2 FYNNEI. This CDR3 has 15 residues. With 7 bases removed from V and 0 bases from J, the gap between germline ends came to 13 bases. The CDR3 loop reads CASTLTVASGNTIYF. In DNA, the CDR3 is TGTGCCAGCACTTTAACGGTAGCCTCTGGAAACACCATATATTTT.

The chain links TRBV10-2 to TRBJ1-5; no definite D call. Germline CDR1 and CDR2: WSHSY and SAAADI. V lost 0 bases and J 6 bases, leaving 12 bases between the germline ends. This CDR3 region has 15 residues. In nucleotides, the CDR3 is TGCGCCAGCAGTGAGTCGAGGCCCCCCGGTCAGCCCCAGCATTTT. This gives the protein CASSESRPPGQPQHF.

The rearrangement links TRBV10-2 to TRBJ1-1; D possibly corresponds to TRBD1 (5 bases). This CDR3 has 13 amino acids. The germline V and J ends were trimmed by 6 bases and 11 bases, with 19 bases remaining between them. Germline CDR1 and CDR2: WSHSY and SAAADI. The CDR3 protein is CASSETIGGGAFF. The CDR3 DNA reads TGCGCCAGCAGCGAAACTATTGGGGGTGGCGCTTTCTTT.

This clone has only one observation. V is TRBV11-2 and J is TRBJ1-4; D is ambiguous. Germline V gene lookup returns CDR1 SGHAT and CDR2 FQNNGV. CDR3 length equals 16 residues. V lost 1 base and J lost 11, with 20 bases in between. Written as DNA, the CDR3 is TGTGCCAGCAGCTTAGGGCTTCCTACGCCTGGGTGGAAACTGTTTTTT. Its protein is CASSLGLPTPGWKLFF.

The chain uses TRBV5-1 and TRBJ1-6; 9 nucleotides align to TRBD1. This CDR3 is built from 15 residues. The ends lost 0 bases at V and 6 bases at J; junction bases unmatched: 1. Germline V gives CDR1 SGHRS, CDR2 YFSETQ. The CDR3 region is CASSLAGQGNSPLHF. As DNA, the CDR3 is TGCGCCAGCAGCTTGGCGGGACAGGGTAATTCACCCCTCCACTTT.